This T cell receptor (beta chain) was sequenced during a study of immune cell composition in non-small cell lung cancer. In germline, CDR1 is SGHVS, CDR2 FQNEAQ. There are 15 residues in the CDR3. The trim removed 5 bases at V and 6 bases at J, leaving 6 bases unmatched. Normal lung was sampled as far from the tumour as possible, at least 3 cm. Using immunoSEQ multiplex PCR, the repertoire was profiled, and TCRdb retains in-frame clones only, with some absent. The table records 3,800 or so clones, 60% to 85% of them present only once. The sample comprised non-adjacent lung tissue. This TCR was recovered from a human donor with non-small cell lung cancer. The V call is TRBV7-8, the J call TRBJ1-5, with 11 bases aligning to TRBD1. The chain's CDR3 is CASSEGQGVRQPQHF. CDR3 coding DNA: TGTGCCAGCAGCGAGGGACAGGGGGTCCGTCAGCCCCAGCATTTT.